One sample yielded the 14 T cell receptor beta chains listed below, sequenced in a study of blood T cell repertoires in COVID-19. The protocol was immunoSEQ multiplex PCR, while the TCRdb copy is restricted to in-frame clones and leaves out a portion. Among 470,000 or so clones, about 89% were seen once, and the ten largest hold approximately 4.5%. The sample taken for sequencing was peripheral blood. The receptors originated from a woman between 25 and 40 years old with acute or convalescent COVID-19.

The chain couples TRBV12-5 to TRBJ2-1; 8 nucleotides align to TRBD1. Germline assignment: CDR1 LGHNT and CDR2 FRNRAP. With 9 bases clipped from V and 4 bases from J, the junction kept 14 bases outside the gene matches. The CDR3 loop spans 16 amino acids. The DNA for the CDR3 is TGTGCTAGCCCCCGGGACAGGCTAAAGGGATACAATGAGCAGTTCTTC. Translating gives CASPRDRLKGYNEQFF. The full variable domain, its missing parts supplied by reference TRBV12-5 and TRBJ2-1, is DARVTQTPRHKVTEMGQEVTMRCQPILGHNTVFWYRQTMMQGLELLAYFRNRAPLDDSGMPKDRFSAEMPDATLATLKIQPSEPRDSAVYFCASPRDRLKGYNEQFFGPGTRLTVL.

The rearrangement joins TRBV3-1 (or the pseudogene TRBV3-2) to TRBJ1-2, with a weak D call TRBD1 (6 bases). V dropped 2 bases and J dropped 2 bases, with 9 bases sitting between them. The CDR3 is made up of 14 amino acids. Germline loops: CDR1 LGHDT, CDR2 YNNKEL (reference sequence). DNA for the CDR3: TGTGCCAGCAGCCAAAACAGGGTAAACTATGGCTACACCTTC. Residues: CASSQNRVNYGYTF.

The J gene is TRBJ2-7, the V gene TRBV6-5; 10 bases fit TRBD1. In germline, CDR1 is MNHEY, CDR2 SVGAGI. CDR3 length: 15 residues. V lost 5 bases to trimming and J lost 2 bases; unmatched junction nucleotides: 6. The CDR3 DNA follows: TGTGCCAGCAGTAAAAGACAGGGGGCCACCTACGAGCAGTACTTC. Amino acid sequence: CASSKRQGATYEQYF.

The V call is TRBV2, the J call TRBJ1-2, with 12 bases identical to TRBD1. After removal of 6 bases from V and 8 bases from J, the junction contained 7 bases not matched to a gene. The CDR3 loop spans 14 amino acids. The V gene's germline CDR1 is SNHLY and CDR2 FYNNEI. CDR3 nucleotide sequence: TGTGCCAGCAGGCCGGGACAGGGGGCATTCGGCTACACCTTC. Translation gives CASRPGQGAFGYTF. The full variable domain, its missing parts supplied by reference TRBV2 and TRBJ1-2, is EPEVTQTPSHQVTQMGQEVILRCVPISNHLYFYWYRQILGQKVEFLVSFYNNEISEKSEIFDDQFSVERPDGSNFTLKIRSTKLEDSAMYFCASRPGQGAFGYTFGSGTRLTVV.

V usage is TRBV6-2 or TRBV6-3 and J usage is TRBJ2-3; D possibly corresponds to TRBD2 (5 bases). The CDR3 runs 17 residues. In germline, CDR1 is MNHEY, CDR2 SVGEGT. Trimming removed 5 bases at V and 10 bases at J, with 28 bases between. As DNA, the CDR3 is TGTGCCAGCAGTCCACTTAGGGCTAGCAGTTCCCTCAGGTCGCAGTATTTT. Translating gives CASSPLRASSSLRSQYF.

The rearrangement links TRBV28 to TRBJ1-5; 11 nucleotides line up with TRBD1. V was clipped by 4 bases and J by 6 bases; unmatched bases: 8. CDR3 length: 16 amino acids. Looked up from germline, CDR1 is MDHEN and CDR2 is SYDVKM. The CDR3 loop reads CASSSRTGGAFQPQHF. CDR3 in DNA: TGTGCCAGCAGTTCCCGGACAGGGGGCGCCTTTCAGCCCCAGCATTTT.

This clone came up once. Sequence at one end of the junction differs from germline and may be a read error. The chain uses TRBV6-6 and TRBJ1-5; D is possibly TRBD1 (6 bases). This CDR3 spans 12 amino acids. Germline CDR1 reads MNHNY; CDR2 reads SVGAGI (reference sequence). CDR3 sequence reads: CASRTPQGPGCF. The CDR3 nucleotides are TGTGCCAGCAGAACCCCACAGGGCCCCGGGTGTTTT.

The chain joins TRBV3-1 (or the pseudogene TRBV3-2) to TRBJ2-3; TRBD2 might be the D (5 bases). Trimming removed 4 bases at V and 6 bases at J, with 11 bases between. CDR3 length: 13 residues. Germline V gene sequence: CDR1 LGHDT, CDR2 YNNKEL (reference sequence). This CDR3 is CASSRDREDTQYF. CDR3 DNA: TGTGCCAGCAGCCGCGATAGGGAGGATACGCAGTATTTT.

This sequence joins TRBV5-6 and TRBJ1-6, with D unresolved. V lost 1 base and J 8 bases, leaving 10 bases between the germline ends. From germline, CDR1 is SGHDT and CDR2 YYEEEE. The CDR3 covers 14 residues. CDR3 nucleotides: TGTGCCAGCAGCTTGAAAACCCGCGATTCACCCCTCCACTTT. It encodes CASSLKTRDSPLHF. Filled out from reference TRBV5-6 and TRBJ1-6, the complete variable domain reads DAGVTQSPTHLIKTRGQQVTLRCSPKSGHDTVSWYQQALGQGPQFIFQYYEEEERQRGNFPDRFSGHQFPNYSSELNVNALLLGDSALYLCASSLKTRDSPLHFGNGTRLTVT.

This rearrangement joins TRBV2 to TRBJ2-5, with TRBD2 matching 8 bases. Unmatched junction bases numbered 9, after V lost 4 bases and J lost 5 bases. CDR1 is SNHLY and CDR2 is FYNNEI in the germline V gene. This CDR3 is built from 15 residues. This CDR3 reads CASSAKGLASETQYF. CDR3 in DNA: TGTGCCAGCAGTGCAAAAGGACTAGCCTCGGAGACCCAGTACTTC.

This rearrangement joins TRBV19 to TRBJ2-7; 10 nucleotides agree with TRBD2. Germline V gene lookup returns CDR1 LNHDA and CDR2 SQIVND (reference sequence). V gave up 3 bases and J gave up 4 bases; unmatched junction bases: 6. The CDR3 has 15 residues. CDR3 DNA: TGTGCCAGTAGTATGCGATCAGCGGGGGGGTACGAGCAGTACTTC. Encoded protein: CASSMRSAGGYEQYF.

This clone was observed a handful of times. CDR3 coding DNA: TGTGCCAGGGTGGCGGGGGCCGCTGAAGCTTTCTTT. Its translation: CARVAGAAEAFF. J is TRBJ1-1 and V is TRBV5-3; a possible D gene is TRBD1 (6 bases). TRBV5-3 is an ORF for which the function is uncertain. V gave up 8 bases and J gave up 6 bases, with 14 bases separating them. The CDR3 totals 12 residues.

The V call is TRBV2, the J call TRBJ1-2; D ambiguous. V shed 4 bases and J shed 3 bases, with 12 bases lying between them. Germline V gene data show CDR1 as SNHLY and CDR2 as FYNNEI. The CDR3 loop spans 14 amino acids. The CDR3 sequence is CASSVSQTYYGYTF. CDR3 nucleotides: TGTGCCAGCAGTGTTTCTCAGACATACTATGGCTACACCTTC. The full variable domain, completed using reference TRBV2 and TRBJ1-2, is EPEVTQTPSHQVTQMGQEVILRCVPISNHLYFYWYRQILGQKVEFLVSFYNNEISEKSEIFDDQFSVERPDGSNFTLKIRSTKLEDSAMYFCASSVSQTYYGYTFGSGTRLTVV.

In this sample, this clone turned up a few times. The gene calls are TRBV5-4 and TRBJ2-5, with D perhaps TRBD1 (5 bases). CDR3 length: 15 amino acids. V was shortened by 0 bases and J by 4 bases, with 13 bases between the two germline ends. Germline V gives CDR1 SGHNT, CDR2 YYREEE (reference sequence). CDR3 nucleotides: TGTGCCAGCAGCTTGGCAACAGGACAAGGAGAGACCCAGTACTTC. This sequence encodes CASSLATGQGETQYF.